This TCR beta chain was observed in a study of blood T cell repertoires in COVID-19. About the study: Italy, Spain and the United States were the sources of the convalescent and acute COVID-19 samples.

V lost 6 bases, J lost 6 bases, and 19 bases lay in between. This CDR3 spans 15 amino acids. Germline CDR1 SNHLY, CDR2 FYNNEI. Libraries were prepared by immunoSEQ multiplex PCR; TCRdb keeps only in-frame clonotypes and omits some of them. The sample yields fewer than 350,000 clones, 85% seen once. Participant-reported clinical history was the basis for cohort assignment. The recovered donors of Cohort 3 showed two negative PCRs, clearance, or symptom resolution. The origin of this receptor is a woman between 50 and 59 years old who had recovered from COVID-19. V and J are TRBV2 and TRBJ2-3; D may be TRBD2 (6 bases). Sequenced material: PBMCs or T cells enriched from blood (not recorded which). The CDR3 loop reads CASSLGTPRRDTQYF. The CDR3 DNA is TGTGCCAGCAGCCTCGGGACTCCTCGGAGGGATACGCAGTATTTT.